These 7 T cell receptor beta chains share one sample of origin, sequenced in a study of shared clonotypes between healthy human individuals. The data were produced by immunoSEQ multiplex PCR, yet TCRdb's version contains in-frame clones alone and is incomplete. The sample records about 800,000 clones, 90% to 97% being singletons. The naive CD8 fraction comprised CD45RO-negative cells positively selected for CCR7 and excluded terminally differentiated effector memory CD45RA+ cells. The sample was naive CD8+ T cells sorted from blood. All receptors come from a man younger than 40 in good health.

This chain's CDR3 is CASSQTSGRYNEQFF. The CDR3 nucleotides read TGTGCCAGCAGCCAGACTAGCGGGAGGTACAATGAGCAGTTCTTC. The chain recombines TRBV6-6 with TRBJ2-1; 13 bases agree with TRBD2. This CDR3 comprises 15 residues. Trimming removed 6 bases from V and 4 bases from J; junction bases left unmatched: 3. Germline assignment: CDR1 MNHNY and CDR2 SVGAGI (reference sequence).

The rearrangement uses TRBV28 and TRBJ2-7; tentative D call: TRBD2 (6 bases). The CDR3 spans 16 residues. Germline V gene lookup returns CDR1 MDHEN and CDR2 SYDVKM. The V end was cut by 7 bases, the J end by 0 bases, with 19 bases between. CDR3 residues: CASTTPTSRSSYEQYF. The CDR3 coding sequence is TGTGCCAGCACCACTCCAACTAGCCGTAGCTCCTACGAGCAGTACTTC.

A single count supports this clone. This chain connects TRBV6-6 to TRBJ2-1; TRBD1 is a possible D gene (6 bases). CDR3 size: 16 residues. Trimming took off 0 bases at V and 7 bases at J, with 16 bases between the two ends. CDR1 is MNHNY, CDR2 SVGAGI, per germline (reference sequence). CDR3 amino acids: CASSYSSGDPRNEQFF. CDR3 sequence (DNA): TGTGCCAGCAGTTACTCTTCAGGGGATCCGCGGAATGAGCAGTTCTTC.

The rearrangement links TRBV2 to TRBJ1-1; D remains unclear. Trimming took off 9 bases at V and 5 bases at J, with 10 bases between the two ends. The CDR3 runs to 11 residues. Germline V gives CDR1 SNHLY, CDR2 FYNNEI. This CDR3 reads CARAAKTEAFF. The CDR3 DNA follows: TGTGCCAGGGCGGCGAAAACTGAAGCTTTCTTT.

This chain links TRBV7-6 with TRBJ1-1; possibly TRBD1 for D (6 bases). V lost 5 bases and J 0 bases, leaving 13 bases between the germline ends. CDR1 is SGHVS, CDR2 FNYEAQ, per germline. CDR3 length: 15 amino acids. CDR3 nucleotide sequence: TGTGCCAGCAGCCCTTCAACAGGGTTGAACACTGAAGCTTTCTTT. This gives the protein CASSPSTGLNTEAFF.

V usage is TRBV29-1 and J usage is TRBJ2-1; 7 bases align to TRBD2. The CDR3 loop spans 14 amino acids. Per the germline V gene, CDR1 is SQVTM and CDR2 is ANQGSEA. Trimming removed 4 bases from V and 3 bases from J; junction bases left unmatched: 6. The CDR3 bases are TGCAGCGTTGGGCTAGCGGATAACTACAATGAGCAGTTCTTC. As protein: CSVGLADNYNEQFF.

This chain joins TRBV28 and TRBJ2-3; 7 nucleotides match TRBD1. The CDR3 runs to 15 residues. The J segment lost 10 bases and the V segment lost 5 bases, leaving 15 bases of the junction unmatched. Germline values: CDR1 MDHEN, CDR2 SYDVKM. This CDR3 reads CASSRQGTRGPAQYF. The CDR3 coding sequence is TGTGCCAGCAGTAGACAGGGAACTAGAGGGCCGGCGCAGTATTTT.